One sample yielded the 18 T cell receptor beta chains listed below, sequenced in a study of technical replicates of blood from a handful of donors. Here immunoSEQ multiplex PCR was the method, and the copy in TCRdb shows in-frame clones only, minus some. The sample records some 80,000 clones, 90% to 95% being singletons. The specimen was T cells isolated from PBMCs. These receptors all stem from a human donor in good health.

V and J are TRBV28 and TRBJ2-3, with 9 bases lining up with TRBD1. The J segment lost 4 bases and the V segment lost 6 bases, leaving 14 bases of the junction unmatched. The CDR3 covers 17 residues. The germline V gene encodes CDR1 MDHEN and CDR2 SYDVKM. CDR3 residues: CASREIRWDRVPDTQYF. The CDR3 DNA reads as TGTGCCAGCAGGGAGATACGATGGGACAGGGTACCAGATACGCAGTATTTT.

This chain links TRBV25-1 with TRBJ1-2; D perhaps matches TRBD1 (6 bases). This CDR3 spans 15 amino acids. Germline CDR1 is MGHDK and CDR2 is SYGVNS. Trimming stripped 7 bases from V and 9 bases from J, with 24 bases between. The CDR3 loop is CASTPTGTKSWSYTF. The CDR3 region has the DNA TGTGCCAGCACCCCGACCGGGACAAAGTCTTGGAGCTACACCTTC.

The V call is TRBV6-6, the J call TRBJ2-1; D remains unclear. The germline V gene has CDR1 MNHNY and CDR2 SVGAGI (reference sequence). Trimming took 5 bases from V and 5 from J, leaving 7 bases between them. CDR3 size: 12 residues. CDR3 amino acids: CASSLSHNEQFF. CDR3 DNA: TGTGCCAGCAGTCTTAGCCACAATGAGCAGTTCTTC.

DNA for the CDR3: TGCAGCGTTGGGGGACAGGGTCAGGAAAAACTGTTTTTT. Protein product: CSVGGQGQEKLFF. The rearrangement uses TRBV29-1 and TRBJ1-4, with 9 bases lining up with TRBD1. Unmatched junction bases numbered 5, after V lost 4 bases and J lost 8 bases. Germline V gene lookup returns CDR1 SQVTM and CDR2 ANQGSEA. The CDR3 length is 13 residues. Full variable domain (missing parts from reference TRBV29-1 and TRBJ1-4): SAVISQKPSRDICQRGTSLTIQCQVDSQVTMMFWYRQQPGQSLTLIATANQGSEATYESGFVIDKFPISRPNLTFSTLTVSNMSPEDSSIYLCSVGGQGQEKLFFGSGTQLSVL.

This chain joins TRBV5-1 and TRBJ1-3; unclear D gene. The CDR3 is 14 amino acids. V was clipped by 2 bases and J by 4 bases, with 10 bases between them. From germline, CDR1 is SGHRS and CDR2 YFSETQ. The CDR3 nucleotides are TGCGCCAGCAGCTTTGCGGGCGACGGAAACACCATATATTTT. Translating it yields CASSFAGDGNTIYF.

The gene calls are TRBV5-1 and TRBJ2-5; D gene ambiguous. The CDR3 covers 15 residues. Germline CDR1 reads SGHRS; CDR2 reads YFSETQ. V lost 0 bases to trimming and J lost 2 bases, with 11 bases between them. The CDR3 coding sequence is TGCGCCAGCAGCTTGGATTCATCGGGTCAAGAGACCCAGTACTTC. Translation gives CASSLDSSGQETQYF.

The chain has TRBV6-1 and TRBJ2-7; no reliable D call. The CDR3 has 12 residues. Germline loops: CDR1 MNHNS, CDR2 SASEGT. Trimming cost V 8 bases and J 6 bases, with 14 bases left between them. Here the CDR3 DNA reads TGTGCCAGCGGATCAGGTGGGTCCGAGCAGTACTTC. Translated, it gives CASGSGGSEQYF.

The chain carries TRBV29-1 and TRBJ1-3; no firm D call. Germline-derived CDR1 and CDR2 are SQVTM and ANQGSEA. CDR3 length: 13 residues. V was pared by 7 bases and J by 0 bases, with 10 bases between. The chain's CDR3 is CSASTSSGNTIYF. The CDR3 nucleotides are TGCAGCGCCTCGACAAGCTCTGGAAACACCATATATTTT.

The V gene is TRBV6-5, the J gene TRBJ2-7, with TRBD1 identical over 9 bases. The CDR3 totals 15 residues. With V trimmed by 6 bases and J by 0 bases, 6 bases remained unmatched. Germline assignment: CDR1 MNHEY and CDR2 SVGAGI. This chain's CDR3 is CASRETGGSSYEQYF. CDR3 coding DNA: TGTGCCAGCAGAGAGACAGGGGGTAGCTCCTACGAGCAGTACTTC.

This clone has a single count. This chain links TRBV6-1 with TRBJ2-1; 8 bases map to TRBD1. Germline V gene data show CDR1 as MNHNS and CDR2 as SASEGT. V dropped 3 bases and J dropped 8; count of bases not matched to a gene: 9. The CDR3 is 15 amino acids. The CDR3: CASSERGQVYYEQFF. In nucleotides, the CDR3 is TGTGCCAGCAGTGAGCGGGGACAGGTCTATTATGAGCAGTTCTTC.

CDR3 region: CASSYSMALEAFF. As DNA, the CDR3 is TGTGCCAGCAGTTACTCGATGGCCCTTGAAGCTTTCTTT. V gene TRBV6-5 combines with J gene TRBJ1-1; D unresolved. V was clipped by 0 bases and J by 7 bases, with 9 bases between them. This CDR3 comprises 13 residues. Germline CDR1 MNHEY, CDR2 SVGAGI.

The chain employs TRBV6-5 and TRBJ1-5, with 7 bases fitting TRBD1. This CDR3 spans 14 amino acids. Germline CDR1 MNHEY, CDR2 SVGAGI. V lost 4 bases and J lost 3; bases outside the gene matches: 3. CDR3 amino acids: CASSLQGSNQPQHF. The CDR3 DNA reads as TGTGCCAGCAGTTTACAGGGGTCCAATCAGCCCCAGCATTTT.

The V gene is TRBV11-2, the J gene TRBJ2-1; TRBD1 agrees at 8 bases. This CDR3 is built from 15 residues. CDR1 and CDR2 (germline): SGHAT, FQNNGV. V shed 5 bases, J shed 3 bases, and the junction held 6 bases outside the gene matches. DNA for the CDR3: TGTGCCAGCAGCCAAGGGACAGGCTACTACAATGAGCAGTTCTTC. It codes for CASSQGTGYYNEQFF. The entire variable domain, with the rest obtained from reference TRBV11-2 and TRBJ2-1, is as follows: EAGVAQSPRYKIIEKRQSVAFWCNPISGHATLYWYQQILGQGPKLLIQFQNNGVVDDSQLPKDRFSAERLKGVDSTLKIQPAKLEDSAVYLCASSQGTGYYNEQFFGPGTRLTVL.

The chain combines TRBV19 with TRBJ1-2; D is perhaps TRBD1 (5 bases). Trimming cost V 10 bases and J 5 bases, with 14 bases left between them. The germline CDR1 and CDR2 sequences are LNHDA and SQIVND (reference sequence). The CDR3 runs 12 residues. CDR3 loop: CATAGTAYGYTF. The CDR3 DNA reads TGTGCCACCGCCGGGACTGCATATGGCTACACCTTC.

CDR3 DNA sequence: TGTGCCAGCAGTGATGGCACCGGGGCCGGGGAGCTGTTTTTT. It yields the protein CASSDGTGAGELFF. The chain carries TRBV27 and TRBJ2-2; weak D call: TRBD2 (5 bases). V gave up 5 bases and J gave up 6 bases, with 13 bases separating them. CDR3 size: 14 residues. Germline assignment: CDR1 MNHEY and CDR2 SMNVEV (reference sequence).

The chain employs TRBV15 and TRBJ1-6; TRBD1 might be the D (5 bases). V was shortened by 3 bases and J by 10 bases, with 16 bases between the two germline ends. The CDR3 covers 15 residues. The germline CDR1 and CDR2 sequences are LNHNV and YYDKDF (reference sequence). The CDR3 coding sequence is TGTGCCACCAGCAGCCATTCAGGGAAAGGGTCACCCCTCCACTTT. Protein sequence: CATSSHSGKGSPLHF.

V usage is TRBV6-6 and J usage is TRBJ1-2; D is ambiguous. The CDR3 spans 16 residues. Germline CDR1 MNHNY, CDR2 SVGAGI (reference sequence). The V end was cut by 0 bases, the J end by 2 bases, with 13 bases between. The CDR3 region has the DNA TGTGCCAGCAGTTACTCGGCCAGTGAGGGAAACTATGGCTACACCTTC. It is translated as CASSYSASEGNYGYTF.

V is TRBV9 and J is TRBJ2-2; D might be TRBD2 (5 bases). Trimming took off 6 bases at V and 8 bases at J, with 14 bases between the two ends. From germline, CDR1 is SGDLS and CDR2 YYNGEE. The CDR3 covers 13 residues. CDR3 coding DNA: TGTGCCAGCACCTCCCCCTCGGGAGGGGAGCTGTTTTTT. This translates into CASTSPSGGELFF.